This T cell receptor (beta chain) was documented in a study of T-cell reconstitution after alpha-beta-depleted transplantation in children. In its sample, this clonotype was seen many times. The library targeted TCRbeta and was prepared with unique molecular identifiers. TCRdb re-analysed the PCR reads in MiXCR, keeping a single row per CDR3 protein. The top ten clones hold around 2.3% of a sample with about 340,000 distinct CDR3 sequences, 10% of them seen once. There are 13 residues in the CDR3. Trimming pared 11 bases from V and 2 bases from J, leaving 12 bases between. Germline V gene data show CDR1 as ENHRY and CDR2 as SYGVKD.

The sequenced sample was PBMCs from the stem cell graft donor, obtained from the stem cell graft. This sequence joins TRBV10-3 and TRBJ2-2, with no clear D. The origin of this receptor is a human donor who donated a stem cell graft to a child with acute lymphoblastic leukemia. Written as DNA, the CDR3 is TGTGCCTCCGCCACTTTAAACACCGGGGAGCTGTTTTTT. Translating it yields CASATLNTGELFF.